This TCR beta chain was retrieved from a study of cytomegalovirus exposure and HLA in healthy donors. Study-wide results and caveats: Reportedly, cytomegalovirus status was diagnosed with high sensitivity and specificity. In vitro experiments confirmed that a few CMV-associated chains were specific for CMV antigens.

From germline, CDR1 is MDHEN and CDR2 SYDVKM. V dropped 6 bases and J dropped 14; count of bases not matched to a gene: 8. The CDR3 runs to 11 residues. Note on this clone: The antigen is not known.

Some clones are missing from TCRdb's copy, which holds only in-frame ones; the method was immunoSEQ multiplex PCR. In the table there are more than 90,000 clones, approximately 86% of which are singletons. The chain joins TRBV28 to TRBJ1-2, with 8 bases matching TRBD1. The sequence derives from a man between 18 and 35 years old in good health and CMV-seropositive. Sequenced input: PBMCs. The DNA of the CDR3 is TGTGCCAGCAGCCGACAGGGGTGGACAACCTTC. Its protein product is CASSRQGWTTF.